Listed below are T cell receptor beta chains from one sample, sequenced in a study of shared clonotypes between healthy human individuals. Clones were read by immunoSEQ multiplex PCR, and TCRdb kept only the in-frame ones, dropping some. The sample holds around 1 million clones, about three quarters seen once. The sequenced material came from memory CD4+ T cells sorted from blood. These receptor sequences come from a man between 18 and 29 years old in good health. Each CDR3 is given with its conserved first and last residue. D genes are given only for firm matches. The size field is filled for only some rows; it gives once, few, many or a size class.

D,size,J,V,DNA,CDR3
-,-,TRBJ2-7,TRBV6-6,TGTGCCAGCAGTTACCGGGGCGGGGTCGTCGAGCAGTACTTC,CASSYRGGVVEQYF
-,-,TRBJ1-4,TRBV6-1,TGTGCCAGCAGTGAATCCCCCTCCGGGGGAATTGGGAATGAAAAACTGTTTTTT,CASSESPSGGIGNEKLFF
-,-,TRBJ1-5,TRBV30,TGTGCCTGGAGTGTGCGAGGGAGGGGCAATCAGCCCCAGCATTTT,CAWSVRGRGNQPQHF
-,-,TRBJ1-1,TRBV6-1,TGTGCCAGCAGTTCCTCGGGGACAAAAGAAGCTTTCTTT,CASSSSGTKEAFF
TRBD1,many,TRBJ1-5,TRBV15,TGTGCCACCAGCAGACCGGGACAGGGCGGCCAGCCCCAGCATTTT,CATSRPGQGGQPQHF
-,-,TRBJ2-7,TRBV2,TGTGCCAGCAGTGCGAACCCCGTGACAGGGACTCTTCACTACGAGCAGTACTTC,CASSANPVTGTLHYEQYF
-,-,TRBJ1-5,TRBV10-3,TGTGCCATCAGGGGGATGGGGGGCAATCAGCCCCAGCATTTT,CAIRGMGGNQPQHF
TRBD2,-,TRBJ2-3,TRBV4-1,TGCGCCAGCAGCCAAGTAGCGGGGGGGCCGGTCAATTTT,CASSQVAGGPVNF
-,-,TRBJ1-5,TRBV6-4,TGTGCCAGCAGTGAATTCGAAGGTCAGCCCCAGCATTTT,CASSEFEGQPQHF
-,-,TRBJ2-7,TRBV18,TGTGCCAGCTCACCGGGAGCGGAACGATACGAGCAGTACTTC,CASSPGAERYEQYF
-,-,TRBJ2-4,TRBV6-5,TGTGCCAGCGGTAGTTCCCGACTTGTAGACATTCAGTACTTC,CASGSSRLVDIQYF
-,-,TRBJ1-5,TRBV27,TGTGCCAGCAGTTTTCTTGGGGAAAATCAGCCCCAGCATTTT,CASSFLGENQPQHF
TRBD2,-,TRBJ2-5,TRBV5-1,TGCGCCAGCAGCTTGTTAACAGCGGGGCAAGAGACCCAGTACTTC,CASSLLTAGQETQYF
-,-,TRBJ2-1,TRBV7-9,TGTGCCAGCAGCTTAGCGGTGGGGTCCTACAATGAGCAGTTCTTC,CASSLAVGSYNEQFF
TRBD1,-,TRBJ2-5,TRBV9,TGTGCCAGCAGCCCTCGTGGGACAGGGACGCGAGAGACCCAGTACTTC,CASSPRGTGTRETQYF
-,-,TRBJ2-7,TRBV29-1,TGCAGCGTTCAGGGTGCGAACGAGCAGTACTTC,CSVQGANEQYF
TRBD1,-,TRBJ2-5,TRBV27,TGTGCCAGCAGTTTGACCGGGACAGGAGGCCGGGAGACCCAGTACTTC,CASSLTGTGGRETQYF
-,few,TRBJ2-1,TRBV29-1,TGCAGCGTTGACCACGACAGAACAGGGCAGTTCTTC,CSVDHDRTGQFF
-,once,TRBJ1-4,TRBV7-9,TGTGCCAGCAGCTTCGAAGACCCGGGCAATGAAAAACTGTTTTTT,CASSFEDPGNEKLFF
-,-,TRBJ2-2,TRBV2,TGTGCCAGCAGGGAATATTCAGGAGACACCGGGGAGCTGTTTTTT,CASREYSGDTGELFF
-,-,TRBJ2-7,TRBV7-9,TGTGCCAGCAGCCCCTGGGACCGGGGAGCTTCCTACGAGCAGTACTTC,CASSPWDRGASYEQYF
TRBD1,-,TRBJ2-2,TRBV11-2,TGTGCCAGCAGCCCGGGGACAGAGACCGGGGAGCTGTTTTTT,CASSPGTETGELFF
-,-,TRBJ2-3,TRBV6-5,TGTGCCAGCACCCGGGGAGACACAGATACGCAGTATTTT,CASTRGDTDTQYF
-,-,TRBJ1-4,TRBV30,TGTGCCTGGAGCCCATCTTCGGGAGTAGGAGAAAAACTGTTTTTT,CAWSPSSGVGEKLFF
TRBD1,-,TRBJ1-1,TRBV7-2,TGTGCCAGCAGCTTCCCATACTTGGGACAGACTGAAGCTTTCTTT,CASSFPYLGQTEAFF
TRBD1,-,TRBJ2-7,TRBV7-9,TGTGCCAGCAGGGGACAGGGCAACGAGCAGTACTTC,CASRGQGNEQYF
TRBD1,once,TRBJ1-6,TRBV7-9,TGTGCCAGCAGCCACCGACAGGGGAAGAATGGGTCACCCCTCCACTTT,CASSHRQGKNGSPLHF
TRBD2,-,TRBJ2-7,TRBV7-2,TGTGCCAGCAGCTTATCGGGAGGGCCTTACGAGCAGTACTTC,CASSLSGGPYEQYF
TRBD1,-,TRBJ2-3,TRBV2,TGTGCCAGCTCTAGGGACAGGGCTAGCACAGATACGCAGTATTTT,CASSRDRASTDTQYF
TRBD2,-,TRBJ2-7,TRBV7-6,TGTGCCAGCAGCCCGCGCCGAGGACTAGAAACCTACGAGCAGTACTTC,CASSPRRGLETYEQYF
-,-,TRBJ1-4,TRBV4-1,TGCGCCAGCAGCCCAAGGGACCGCACTAATGAAAAACTGTTTTTT,CASSPRDRTNEKLFF
TRBD2,-,TRBJ2-7,TRBV5-4,TGTGCCAGCAGCGAGACTAGCGGGGCCTCCGGTCAGCAGTACTTC,CASSETSGASGQQYF
-,-,TRBJ1-2,TRBV15,TGTGCCACCAGCAGAGATGGGGCAGGGCTAAGGGGCTACACCTTC,CATSRDGAGLRGYTF
-,few,TRBJ1-1,TRBV5-5,TGTGCCAGCAGCTTCGTGGGCATCGTGGACACTGAAGCTTTCTTT,CASSFVGIVDTEAFF
-,-,TRBJ1-1,TRBV28,TGTGCCAGCAGTTTTCCGGAAGGGGGAGCTTTCTTT,CASSFPEGGAFF
-,-,TRBJ2-7,TRBV5-1,TGCGCCAGCAGCTTGGGGCACACTACCTACGAGCAGTACTTC,CASSLGHTTYEQYF
-,few,TRBJ1-1,TRBV30,TGTGCCTGGAGCTCGGGCCACACTGAAGCTTTCTTT,CAWSSGHTEAFF